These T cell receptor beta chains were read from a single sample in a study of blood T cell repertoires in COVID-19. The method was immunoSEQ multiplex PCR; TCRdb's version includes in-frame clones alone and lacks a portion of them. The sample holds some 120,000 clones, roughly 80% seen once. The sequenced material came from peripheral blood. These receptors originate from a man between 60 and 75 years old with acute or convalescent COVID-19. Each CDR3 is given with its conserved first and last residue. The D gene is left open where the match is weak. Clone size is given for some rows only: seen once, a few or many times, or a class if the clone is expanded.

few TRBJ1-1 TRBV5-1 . CASSFGTNSMNTEAFF TGCGCCAGCAGCTTCGGGACAAACTCAATGAACACTGAAGCTTTCTTT
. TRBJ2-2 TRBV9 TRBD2 CASSPLQGGTGELFF TGTGCCAGCAGCCCTCTCCAGGGAGGGACCGGGGAGCTGTTTTTT
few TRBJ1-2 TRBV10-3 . CAISDPITGSYGYTF TGTGCCATCAGTGACCCAATCACAGGGAGCTATGGCTACACCTTC
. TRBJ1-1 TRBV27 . CASSLQVNTEAFF TGTGCCAGCAGTTTACAGGTGAACACTGAAGCTTTCTTT
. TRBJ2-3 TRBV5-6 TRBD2 CASSPYRTSGGADTQYF TGTGCCAGCAGCCCTTACCGGACTAGCGGGGGGGCTGATACGCAGTATTTT
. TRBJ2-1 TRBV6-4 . CASSDRDNNEQFF TGTGCCAGCAGTGACCGGGACAACAATGAGCAGTTCTTC
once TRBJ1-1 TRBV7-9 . CASRGGTSGTEAFF TGTGCCAGCAGAGGAGGGACCTCCGGGACTGAAGCTTTCTTT
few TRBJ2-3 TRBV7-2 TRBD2 CASSLASGGARDTQYF TGTGCCAGCAGCTTAGCCAGCGGGGGGGCCCGGGATACGCAGTATTTT
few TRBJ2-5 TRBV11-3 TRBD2 CASSRAEGLAGGLRETQYF TGTGCCAGCAGCCGGGCCGAGGGACTAGCGGGAGGGCTTCGAGAGACCCAGTACTTC
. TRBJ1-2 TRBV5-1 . CASSWALTEAGGYTF TGCGCCAGCAGTTGGGCATTGACAGAAGCTGGTGGCTACACCTTC
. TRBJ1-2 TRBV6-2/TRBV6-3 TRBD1 CASSLPGQANYGYTF TGTGCCAGCAGTCTCCCGGGACAGGCGAACTATGGCTACACCTTC
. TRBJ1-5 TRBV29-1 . CSVRVRGGDQPQHF TGCAGCGTCCGCGTCAGGGGCGGAGATCAGCCCCAGCATTTT
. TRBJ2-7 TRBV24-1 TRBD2 CATSESGRGYEQYF TGTGCCACCAGTGAGAGCGGGAGAGGGTACGAGCAGTACTTC
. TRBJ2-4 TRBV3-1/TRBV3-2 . CASSHSGFQYF TGTGCCAGCAGCCACTCGGGTTTTCAGTACTTC
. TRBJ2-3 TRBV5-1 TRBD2 CASSLAGGTDTQYF TGCGCCAGCAGCTTAGCGGGGGGGACAGATACGCAGTATTTT
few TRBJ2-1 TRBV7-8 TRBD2 CASSWTSGNEQFF TGTGCCAGCAGCTGGACTAGCGGGAATGAGCAGTTCTTC
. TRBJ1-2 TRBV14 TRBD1 CASNTGTALEGYTF TGTGCCAGCAACACCGGGACAGCCCTTGAGGGCTACACCTTC
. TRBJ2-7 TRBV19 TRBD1 CASRRGGQGRNEQYF TGTGCCAGTAGAAGAGGGGGACAGGGGAGAAACGAGCAGTACTTC
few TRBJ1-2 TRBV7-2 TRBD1 CASSLAVSHGQGHGYTF TGTGCCAGCAGCTTAGCCGTCTCGCACGGACAGGGGCATGGCTACACCTTC
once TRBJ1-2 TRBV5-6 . CASSLNGRAYGYTF TGTGCCAGCAGCTTGAATGGCAGGGCCTATGGCTACACCTTC
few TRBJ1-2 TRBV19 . CASSIQASYGYTF TGTGCCAGTAGTATCCAGGCTTCCTATGGCTACACCTTC
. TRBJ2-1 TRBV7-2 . CASRQRLAPYNEQFF TGTGCCAGCAGACAGAGGCTAGCCCCCTACAATGAGCAGTTCTTC
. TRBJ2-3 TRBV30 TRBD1 CAWRQGARDTQYF TGTGCCTGGAGGCAGGGGGCGCGGGATACGCAGTATTTT
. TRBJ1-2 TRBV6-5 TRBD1 CASSHGTGSGYTF TGTGCCAGCAGCCATGGGACAGGGTCTGGCTACACCTTC
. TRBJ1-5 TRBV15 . CATRSQGRNQPQHF TGTGCCACCAGATCGCAGGGTAGGAATCAGCCCCAGCATTTT
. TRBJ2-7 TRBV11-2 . CASSLERGTYEQYF TGTGCCAGCAGCTTAGAGAGGGGGACCTACGAGCAGTACTTC
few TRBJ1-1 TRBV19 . CASSISAQGGFTEAFF TGTGCCAGTAGTATCTCAGCACAGGGCGGTTTCACTGAAGCTTTCTTT
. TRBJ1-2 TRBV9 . CASSVGDNQGYTF TGTGCCAGCAGCGTAGGGGACAACCAGGGCTACACCTTC
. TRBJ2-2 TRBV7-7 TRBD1 CASSSRQGTGELFF TGTGCCAGCAGCTCCCGACAGGGCACCGGGGAGCTGTTTTTT
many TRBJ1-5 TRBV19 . CASSNPGTQHF TGTGCCAGTAGTAACCCAGGCACCCAGCATTTT
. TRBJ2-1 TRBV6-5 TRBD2 CASRPGRISGRHQFF TGTGCCAGCAGACCCGGTAGGATTAGCGGGAGACATCAGTTCTTC
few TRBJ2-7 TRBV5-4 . CASSVTGAGEQYF TGTGCCAGCAGCGTAACAGGGGCGGGGGAGCAGTACTTC
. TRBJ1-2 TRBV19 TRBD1 CASSASGTGGVRNYGYTF TGTGCCAGTAGTGCCTCCGGGACAGGGGGCGTAAGGAACTATGGCTACACCTTC
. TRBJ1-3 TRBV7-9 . CASRSPGTNSGNTIYF TGTGCCAGCAGATCTCCCGGGACTAACTCTGGAAACACCATATATTTT
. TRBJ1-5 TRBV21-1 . CASSKVTGRDSNQPQHF TGTGCCAGCAGCAAAGTGACAGGGAGAGATAGCAATCAGCCCCAGCATTTT
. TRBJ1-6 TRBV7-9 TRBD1 CASSLEGQGNSPLHF TGTGCCAGCAGCTTAGAGGGACAGGGGAACTCACCCCTCCACTTT
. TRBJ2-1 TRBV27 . CASSFAQPTYNEQFF TGTGCCAGCAGTTTCGCACAGCCCACCTACAATGAGCAGTTCTTC
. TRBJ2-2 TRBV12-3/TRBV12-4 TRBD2 CACGSGTTGELFF TGTGCCTGTGGTAGCGGGACCACCGGGGAGCTGTTTTTT
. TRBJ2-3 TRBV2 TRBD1 CASRVYRGLTGKQGDTQYF TGTGCCAGCAGGGTGTACAGGGGGCTAACGGGGAAGCAAGGAGATACGCAGTATTTT
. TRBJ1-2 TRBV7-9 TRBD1 CASSLHLQGSRDGYTF TGTGCCAGCAGCTTACATTTACAGGGGAGTAGAGATGGCTACACCTTC